A few counts support the clone carrying this T cell receptor (beta chain). The V gene end was trimmed by 3 bases and the J gene end by 4 bases; junction bases not matched to a gene: 8. The CDR3 sequence is 15 residues long. Per the germline V gene, CDR1 is MGHRA and CDR2 is YSYEKL. Participants' own reports of clinical history determined their cohort assignment. The record originates from a study of blood T cell repertoires in COVID-19. At the level of the study: From T cells, B-cell-depleted T cells, or PBMCs came the material, which was cDNA or gDNA.

Study processing details: Cell counts per sample came from amplifying reference gene primers. Sequencing used immunoSEQ multiplex PCR; TCRdb keeps in-frame clones, though not all of them. That table supplies the V and J calls and clone size; D and trimming were determined from the DNA. In the table there are approximately 220,000 clones, 89% of which are singletons. The chain is built from TRBV4-1 and TRBJ2-7, with 8 bases identical to TRBD1. The clonotype originates from a woman between 25 and 40 years old with acute COVID-19. Sequencing was done on a sample of PBMCs or T cells enriched from blood (not recorded which). The CDR3 DNA sequence: TGCGCCAGCAGCCAGGGGACAGGCCCCTTTTACGAGCAGTACTTC. Protein: CASSQGTGPFYEQYF.